These 29 T cell receptor beta chains share one sample of origin, sequenced in a study of identifying expanded T cells in peripheral blood (dated by TCRdb to the late 2010s). The protocol used for the library was the immunoSEQ multiplex PCR assay. TCRdb re-hosts the immuneACCESS table, in-frame sequences only. Its copies lack some clones; in the studies checked, an unresolved V gene accounts for under half of them, and the cause for the rest is not known. This sample holds around 120,000 clones; about 80% were observed only once. Around 3.3% of the sample lies in the top ten. Sequenced input: blood. The receptors stem from a person aged 18-70 years in good health.

The chain combines TRBV30 with TRBJ2-6; D is tentatively TRBD1 or TRBD2 (6 bases each). Germline V lookup: CDR1 GTSNPN, CDR2 SVGIG (reference sequence). The ends were cut back, 7 bases at V and 0 bases at J, with 22 bases in the middle. This CDR3 is built from 18 residues. The DNA for the CDR3 is TGTGCCTCGAGCCGTGTCGGGGGCGCCGGCTCTGGGGCCAACGTCCTGACTTTC. It codes for CASSRVGGAGSGANVLTF.

The chain carries TRBV27 and TRBJ1-2; a weak D match, TRBD1 (6 bases). Germline assignment: CDR1 MNHEY and CDR2 SMNVEV (reference sequence). The CDR3 has 16 amino acids. V lost 6 bases, J lost 8 bases, and 25 bases lay in between. CDR3 DNA: TGTGCCAGCAGCCAGACTGTGGGGGGCGCGCAAAAAGGCTACACCTTC. Protein: CASSQTVGGAQKGYTF.

V and J are TRBV6-5 and TRBJ1-2; D is undetermined. V shed 5 bases and J shed 3 bases, with 10 bases lying between them. The CDR3 totals 13 residues. Per germline, CDR1 MNHEY and CDR2 SVGAGI. The CDR3: CASSPAAYYGYTF. The DNA of the CDR3 is TGTGCCAGCAGTCCAGCGGCTTACTATGGCTACACCTTC.

This chain uses TRBV5-1 with TRBJ1-1; a weak D match, TRBD1 (6 bases). CDR1 and CDR2 from the germline V gene are SGHRS and YFSETQ. Trimming shortened V by 6 bases and J by 3 bases, and 18 bases separated the two germline ends. The CDR3 consists of 15 residues. CDR3 DNA sequence: TGCGCCAGCACTGACAGGCCCCATGAGTACACTGAAGCTTTCTTT. It specifies CASTDRPHEYTEAFF.

This clone was observed once. Other DNA sequences within the sample encode an identical CDR3. The CDR3 nucleotides are TGTGCCAGCAGCGCCCAGGGAGCCTACGAGCAGTACTTC. It specifies CASSAQGAYEQYF. The genes are TRBV9 and TRBJ2-7, with D tentatively TRBD1 or TRBD2 (5 bases each). This CDR3 is 13 amino acids long. V lost 3 bases and J 2 bases, leaving 9 bases between the germline ends. Germline V lookup: CDR1 SGDLS, CDR2 YYNGEE.

The chain has TRBV7-9 and TRBJ1-3; D not certain. CDR3 size: 14 residues. With 4 bases removed from V and 2 bases from J, the gap between germline ends came to 9 bases. Germline CDR1 reads SEHNR; CDR2 reads FQNEAQ (reference sequence). CDR3 coding DNA: TGTGCCAGCAGCTCCCCCATTGCTGGAAACACCATATATTTT. This gives the protein CASSSPIAGNTIYF.

The chain couples TRBV4-3 to TRBJ2-2; 9 nucleotides line up with TRBD1. Germline CDR1 and CDR2: LGHNA and YSLEER. V shed 4 bases, J shed 6 bases, and the junction held 15 bases outside the gene matches. The CDR3 consists of 18 residues. CDR3 DNA: TGCGCCAGCAGCCCCCTCGCCCTAACAGGGGGCGCAGCCGGGGAGCTGTTTTTT. This gives the protein CASSPLALTGGAAGELFF.

The chain links TRBV11-2 to TRBJ2-1; no clear D gene. The germline V and J ends were trimmed by 1 base and 12 bases, with 10 bases remaining between them. The CDR3 runs to 12 residues. Germline assignment: CDR1 SGHAT and CDR2 FQNNGV. The chain's CDR3 is CASSLVPSWQFF. DNA of the CDR3: TGTGCCAGCAGCTTAGTTCCATCGTGGCAGTTCTTC.

The gene calls are TRBV14 and TRBJ1-2, with a tentative D call TRBD1 (5 bases). The CDR3 has 13 residues. The germline V gene encodes CDR1 SGHDN and CDR2 FVKESK. Trimming shortened V by 1 base and J by 8 bases, and 11 bases separated the two germline ends. CDR3 in DNA: TGTGCCAGCAGCCAAGGGATCAGGGACGGCTACACCTTC. It specifies CASSQGIRDGYTF.

The chain has TRBV19 and TRBJ2-7, with 8 bases aligning to TRBD1. The trim removed 11 bases at V and 3 bases at J, leaving 12 bases unmatched. Germline CDR1 reads LNHDA; CDR2 reads SQIVND (reference sequence). The CDR3 runs to 14 residues. CDR3: CACSPGTGYYEQYF. CDR3 nucleotide sequence: TGTGCCTGTTCCCCCGGGACAGGCTACTACGAGCAGTACTTC.

The rearrangement links TRBV6-5 to TRBJ2-7; D remains ambiguous. CDR3 length equals 14 residues. Trimming cost V 6 bases and J 3 bases, with 15 bases left between them. Per the germline V gene, CDR1 is MNHEY and CDR2 is SVGAGI. The CDR3 region is CASRRPGLYYEQYF. The CDR3 DNA reads as TGTGCCAGCAGGCGCCCGGGTCTTTACTACGAGCAGTACTTC.

This clone was observed a handful of times. The J gene is TRBJ1-2, the V gene TRBV30; D not certain. There are 15 residues in the CDR3. Germline V gene lookup returns CDR1 GTSNPN and CDR2 SVGIG (reference sequence). V lost 3 bases and J lost 2, with 16 bases in between. This CDR3 reads CAWRPPGWSNYGYTF. The CDR3 nucleotides read TGTGCCTGGAGACCTCCAGGATGGTCCAACTATGGCTACACCTTC.

The rearrangement links TRBV9 to TRBJ2-2; a possible D gene is TRBD1 (6 bases). CDR3 length: 14 amino acids. The germline V gene has CDR1 SGDLS and CDR2 YYNGEE. Trimming removed 3 bases from V and 4 bases from J, with 10 bases in between. CDR3 sequence (DNA): TGTGCCAGCAGCGCCGGGACAAGCACCGGGGAGCTGTTTTTT. This gives the protein CASSAGTSTGELFF.

The V gene is TRBV27, the J gene TRBJ1-2; 9 positions agree with TRBD1. There are 15 residues in the CDR3. The trim removed 4 bases at V and 4 bases at J, leaving 7 bases unmatched. The germline CDR1 and CDR2 sequences are MNHEY and SMNVEV (reference sequence). Here the CDR3 reads CASSYSGTGIYGYTF. The CDR3 nucleotides are TGTGCCAGCAGTTACTCCGGGACAGGGATCTATGGCTACACCTTC.

J is TRBJ2-7 and V is TRBV10-3; a weak D match, TRBD1 (6 bases). The CDR3 has 12 residues. The V gene's germline CDR1 is ENHRY and CDR2 SYGVKD. V was pared by 11 bases and J by 8 bases, with 19 bases between. The CDR3 nucleotides read TGTGCCTCCCAAGGTAGGGACAACAAGCAGTACTTC. Translating it yields CASQGRDNKQYF.

The chain has TRBV2 and TRBJ2-1, with a weak D call TRBD2 (5 bases). With 6 bases removed from V and 9 bases from J, the gap between germline ends came to 21 bases. The CDR3 is made up of 15 amino acids. Germline V gene data show CDR1 as SNHLY and CDR2 as FYNNEI. CDR3 bases: TGTGCCAGCAGGCTCGGACTGCGAGGGAGAATTGAGCAGTTCTTC. This codes for CASRLGLRGRIEQFF.

J is TRBJ1-1 and V is TRBV4-1; 11 bases align to TRBD1. The CDR3 consists of 19 residues. CDR1 is MGHRA and CDR2 is YSYEKL in the germline V gene. Trimming at V came to 0 bases and at J to 5 bases, leaving 14 bases not matched to a gene. CDR3 sequence: CASSQDPLGTGGVRTEAFF. Here the CDR3 DNA reads TGCGCCAGCAGCCAAGATCCCCTGGGGACAGGGGGGGTTCGGACTGAAGCTTTCTTT.

The V and J genes are TRBV7-2 and TRBJ1-1, with unresolved D. Germline loops: CDR1 SGHTA, CDR2 FQGNSA. The V gene lost 6 bases and the J gene lost 1 base, with 12 bases spanning the gap. This CDR3 spans 14 amino acids. The CDR3 region has the DNA TGTGCCAGCAGTATACACTCTTCGAACACTGAAGCTTTCTTT. This codes for CASSIHSSNTEAFF. The full variable domain, completed using reference TRBV7-2 and TRBJ1-1, is GAGVSQSPSNKVTEKGKDVELRCDPISGHTALYWYRQSLGQGLEFLIYFQGNSAPDKSGLPSDRFSAERTGGSVSTLTIQRTQQEDSAVYLCASSIHSSNTEAFFGQGTRLTVV.

V and J are TRBV10-3 and TRBJ2-6, with D perhaps matching TRBD1 or TRBD2 (5 bases each). The V gene lost 2 bases and the J gene lost 2 bases, with 13 bases spanning the gap. This CDR3 is 17 amino acids long. Germline CDR1 reads ENHRY; CDR2 reads SYGVKD. For the CDR3, the DNA is TGTGCCATCAGTGAGCTTGGGGACGTCACTGGGGCCAACGTCCTGACTTTC. Translation: CAISELGDVTGANVLTF.

The chain recombines TRBV11-3 with TRBJ1-1; 9 positions match TRBD1. After removal of 5 bases from V and 5 bases from J, the junction contained 6 bases not matched to a gene. The CDR3 totals 14 residues. Germline V gives CDR1 SGHNT, CDR2 YENEEA. The CDR3 loop reads CASSLRQGGTEAFF. As DNA, the CDR3 is TGTGCCAGCAGCCTCCGACAGGGGGGGACTGAAGCTTTCTTT.

The rearrangement joins TRBV5-1 to TRBJ1-2, with D hard to call. Germline CDR1 and CDR2: SGHRS and YFSETQ. V lost 1 base to trimming and J lost 8 bases, with 18 bases between them. The CDR3 consists of 15 residues. This CDR3 reads CASSLSGRFAGGYTF. CDR3 in DNA: TGCGCCAGCAGCTTGAGTGGCAGGTTCGCTGGGGGCTACACCTTC.

V usage is TRBV5-6 and J usage is TRBJ1-3; 8 bases are shared with TRBD1. The CDR3 contains 13 residues. J gave up 4 bases and V 10 bases, and 7 bases lay outside the gene matches. In germline, CDR1 is SGHDT, CDR2 YYEEEE. The CDR3 DNA reads as TGTGCCTCCTCCGACAGGGGAGGAAACACCATATATTTT. Amino acid sequence: CASSDRGGNTIYF. The variable domain in full, with the rest retrieved from reference TRBV5-6 and TRBJ1-3, is DAGVTQSPTHLIKTRGQQVTLRCSPKSGHDTVSWYQQALGQGPQFIFQYYEEEERQRGNFPDRFSGHQFPNYSSELNVNALLLGDSALYLCASSDRGGNTIYFGEGSWLTVV.

This chain links TRBV18 with TRBJ2-5; D possibly corresponds to TRBD1 (6 bases). The CDR3 sequence is 14 residues long. CDR1 KGHSH and CDR2 LQKENI come from the germline V gene. The V gene lost 2 bases and the J gene lost 5 bases, with 12 bases spanning the gap. CDR3 coding DNA: TGTGCCAGCTCACCAGTGGGGGCGAGGGAGACCCAGTACTTC. Protein sequence: CASSPVGARETQYF.

This sequence joins TRBV7-2 and TRBJ1-3, with D perhaps matching TRBD1 (6 bases). V lost 4 bases and J lost 0, with 16 bases in between. This CDR3 spans 17 amino acids. Germline loops: CDR1 SGHTA, CDR2 FQGNSA. CDR3 sequence (DNA): TGTGCCAGCAGCTCACAAACAGGGACGAACTCTGGAAACACCATATATTTT. Translation: CASSSQTGTNSGNTIYF. Looking up the rest from reference TRBV7-2 and TRBJ1-3 gives the full variable domain: GAGVSQSPSNKVTEKGKDVELRCDPISGHTALYWYRQSLGQGLEFLIYFQGNSAPDKSGLPSDRFSAERTGGSVSTLTIQRTQQEDSAVYLCASSSQTGTNSGNTIYFGEGSWLTVV.

This clone was seen repeatedly, ten times or more. The chain links TRBV19 to TRBJ1-3, with D uncertain. With 5 bases removed from V and 2 bases from J, the gap between germline ends came to 13 bases. CDR3 length equals 15 residues. Germline lookup yields CDR1 LNHDA and CDR2 SQIVND (reference sequence). The CDR3 DNA follows: TGTGCCAGTAGTTCCGGAAGGGTGGCTGGAAACACCATATATTTT. It yields the protein CASSSGRVAGNTIYF.

This CDR3 is CASSSPRTGRDYGYTF. Here the CDR3 DNA reads TGTGCCAGCAGTTCGCCTAGGACAGGGAGGGACTATGGCTACACCTTC. The chain employs TRBV28 and TRBJ1-2, with 8 bases matching TRBD1. The CDR3 is made up of 16 amino acids. The V segment lost 4 bases and the J segment 3 bases; nucleotides outside the gene matches: 10. CDR1 is MDHEN and CDR2 is SYDVKM in the germline V gene.

This sequence joins TRBV27 and TRBJ2-3; D not certain. V was trimmed by 5 bases and J by 3 bases, leaving 18 bases between them. The CDR3 sequence is 16 residues long. Germline loops: CDR1 MNHEY, CDR2 SMNVEV (reference sequence). CDR3 loop: CASSPQTPVSTDTQYF. The CDR3 DNA follows: TGTGCCAGCAGTCCACAGACCCCGGTCTCTACAGATACGCAGTATTTT.

This clone occurred a few times. CDR3 in amino acids: CASKRTENEKLFF. The DNA of the CDR3 is TGTGCCAGCAAAAGGACAGAAAATGAAAAACTGTTTTTT. V usage is TRBV2 and J usage is TRBJ1-4, with D tentatively TRBD1 (6 bases). CDR3 length equals 13 residues. Deletions cut 7 bases from V and 5 bases from J, with 11 bases between. Germline CDR1 is SNHLY and CDR2 is FYNNEI.

This clone was seen just once. This chain uses TRBV7-9 with TRBJ1-3; 7 nucleotides match TRBD1. Germline CDR1 and CDR2: SEHNR and FQNEAQ (reference sequence). The CDR3 covers 15 residues. After removal of 5 bases from V and 0 bases from J, the junction contained 4 bases not matched to a gene. The CDR3, as DNA: TGTGCCAGCAGCCGAGGACAGGTCTCTGGAAACACCATATATTTT. Amino acids: CASSRGQVSGNTIYF.